Below, 32 T cell receptor beta chains from the same sample are listed, as sequenced in a study of blood T cell repertoires in COVID-19. Clones were sequenced by immunoSEQ multiplex PCR, and TCRdb holds only the in-frame ones, with some missing. Of fewer than 350,000 clones detected, around 85% appear once; the ten largest clones hold about 1.9%. The material sequenced was PBMCs or T cells enriched from blood (not recorded which). These receptors came from a woman between 25 and 40 years old who had been exposed to COVID-19.

This clone has just one count. The chain couples TRBV19 to TRBJ2-7; no firm D call. The ends were cut back, 3 bases at V and 2 bases at J, with 14 bases in the middle. Germline-derived CDR1 and CDR2 are LNHDA and SQIVND (reference sequence). This CDR3 has 15 residues. CDR3 sequence: CASSIEAKMPYEQYF. The CDR3 DNA reads as TGTGCCAGTAGTATTGAAGCTAAAATGCCCTACGAGCAGTACTTC. Based on the CDR3 plus reference TRBV19 and TRBJ2-7, the full variable domain is DGGITQSPKYLFRKEGQNVTLSCEQNLNHDAMYWYRQDPGQGLRLIYYSQIVNDFQKGDIAEGYSVSREKKESFPLTVTSAQKNPTAFYLCASSIEAKMPYEQYFGPGTRLTVT.

This clone was picked up a small number of times. The chain couples TRBV20-1 to TRBJ1-6; TRBD1 is a possible D gene (6 bases). V was shortened by 3 bases and J by 7 bases, with 10 bases between the two germline ends. The CDR3 consists of 13 residues. The germline CDR1 and CDR2 sequences are DFQATT and SNEGSKA (reference sequence). CDR3 sequence (DNA): TGCAGTGCTAGTAAGGGGGGGAATTCACCCCTCCACTTT. As protein: CSASKGGNSPLHF.

The chain recombines TRBV2 with TRBJ2-7; 9 bases are a match to TRBD2. Germline V gene data show CDR1 as SNHLY and CDR2 as FYNNEI. Trimming at V came to 8 bases and at J to 2 bases, leaving 7 bases not matched to a gene. The CDR3 consists of 14 residues. CDR3 in DNA: TGTGCCAGCGTCCGGACTAGCGCCGCCTACGAGCAGTACTTC. Translation gives CASVRTSAAYEQYF. The whole variable domain, filled in from reference TRBV2 and TRBJ2-7, reads EPEVTQTPSHQVTQMGQEVILRCVPISNHLYFYWYRQILGQKVEFLVSFYNNEISEKSEIFDDQFSVERPDGSNFTLKIRSTKLEDSAMYFCASVRTSAAYEQYFGPGTRLTVT.

Note on this clone: Germline is not matched at one junction end, which may reflect a read error. This chain uses TRBV10-1 with TRBJ2-1, with D maybe TRBD2 (6 bases). The CDR3 runs 13 residues. In germline, CDR1 is WNHNN, CDR2 SYGVQD (reference sequence). CDR3 DNA: TGCGCCAGCAGTCGGGACTCCCACAATGAGCAGTTCTTC. It encodes CASSRDSHNEQFF.

The CDR3 nucleotides read TGTGCCAGCAGCCCCCTGGGGCGGGGATTCCGGACTGAAGCTTTCTTT. Translation gives CASSPLGRGFRTEAFF. The V and J genes are TRBV28 and TRBJ1-1, with a possible D match to TRBD1 (5 bases). The V gene's germline CDR1 is MDHEN and CDR2 SYDVKM. With 6 bases removed from V and 5 bases from J, the gap between germline ends came to 22 bases. The CDR3 has 16 amino acids.

CDR3 bases: TGTGCCAGCAGGACCGGACAGGGGTATGGCTACACCTTC. Translated, it gives CASRTGQGYGYTF. The chain combines TRBV6-5 with TRBJ1-2; 9 nucleotides agree with TRBD1. The length of the CDR3 is 13 residues. Germline trimming cut 6 bases from V and 5 bases from J; bases unmatched to any gene: 4. Germline V CDR1 and CDR2: MNHEY, SVGAGI.

The chain couples TRBV5-1 to TRBJ1-1; D is ambiguous. The CDR3 covers 14 residues. From germline, CDR1 is SGHRS and CDR2 YFSETQ. V lost 0 bases, J lost 1 base, and 7 bases lay in between. The CDR3 bases are TGCGCCAGCAGCTTGGATCCAGGGAACACTGAAGCTTTCTTT. Translated, it gives CASSLDPGNTEAFF. Together with reference TRBV5-1 and TRBJ1-1, the CDR3 gives the full variable domain: KAGVTQTPRYLIKTRGQQVTLSCSPISGHRSVSWYQQTPGQGLQFLFEYFSETQRNKGNFPGRFSGRQFSNSRSEMNVSTLELGDSALYLCASSLDPGNTEAFFGQGTRLTVV.

The J gene is TRBJ2-1, the V gene TRBV19; 7 positions agree with TRBD2. The CDR3 length is 14 residues. The ends lost 7 bases at V and 6 bases at J; junction bases unmatched: 9. Germline values: CDR1 LNHDA, CDR2 SQIVND (reference sequence). CDR3 protein: CASKTSVGSNEQFF. The DNA for the CDR3 is TGTGCCAGTAAAACTAGCGTTGGGAGCAATGAGCAGTTCTTC.

The table lists this clone with a count of one. Relative to the germline gene, one junction end is altered; a read error may explain this. CDR3 nucleotides: TGTGCCTGGAGTGTAGCTATTACAGTGCCGATCCACTTC. This translates into CAWSVAITVPIHF. The chain couples TRBV30 to TRBJ2-7; no definite D call. The CDR3 extends over 13 amino acids. Germline V gives CDR1 GTSNPN, CDR2 SVGIG (reference sequence).

The chain has TRBV6-5 and TRBJ2-7, with 9 bases that match TRBD1. This CDR3 has 15 amino acids. CDR1 and CDR2 from the germline V gene are MNHEY and SVGAGI. The J segment lost 4 bases and the V segment lost 6 bases, leaving 10 bases of the junction unmatched. CDR3 DNA sequence: TGTGCCAGCAGGATGATGACAGGGGGGATATACGAGCAGTACTTC. Translated: CASRMMTGGIYEQYF.

The rearrangement joins TRBV7-3 to TRBJ1-1; a possible D gene is TRBD1 (5 bases). The CDR3 totals 13 residues. The germline CDR1 and CDR2 sequences are SGHTA and FQGTGA. V lost 2 bases and J 5 bases, leaving 9 bases between the germline ends. In nucleotides, the CDR3 is TGTGCCAGCAGCTTATATGGGACTACTGAAGCTTTCTTT. This codes for CASSLYGTTEAFF.

The chain couples TRBV7-8 to TRBJ2-2, with 9 bases identical to TRBD2. The CDR3 is made up of 17 amino acids. With V trimmed by 5 bases and J by 6 bases, 13 bases remained unmatched. CDR1 and CDR2 from the germline V gene are SGHVS and FQNEAQ. CDR3 bases: TGTGCCAGCAGCCTAATAGGGGCTAGCGGGGTTTCCGGGGAGCTGTTTTTT. Its protein is CASSLIGASGVSGELFF.

Only a few counts were recorded for this clone. This chain links TRBV27 with TRBJ1-5; D gene unclear. This CDR3 contains 13 residues. Germline loops: CDR1 MNHEY, CDR2 SMNVEV (reference sequence). V dropped 1 base and J dropped 5 bases, with 6 bases sitting between them. The CDR3 protein is CASSLFGDQPQHF. The CDR3 bases are TGTGCCAGCAGTTTATTCGGAGATCAGCCCCAGCATTTT.

The chain links TRBV27 to TRBJ2-2; D not certain. V lost 6 bases to trimming and J lost 4 bases, with 6 bases between them. CDR1 and CDR2 (germline): MNHEY, SMNVEV (reference sequence). The CDR3 contains 12 residues. In DNA, the CDR3 is TGTGCCAGCAGCCACTTCACCGGGGAGCTGTTTTTT. It translates to CASSHFTGELFF.

This sequence joins TRBV7-6 and TRBJ2-3, with 10 bases identical to TRBD2. The CDR3 is 16 residues long. Losses at the gene ends were 1 base for V and 0 bases for J; bases not matched to a gene: 1. CDR1 and CDR2 from the germline V gene are SGHVS and FNYEAQ. This chain's CDR3 is CASSLGTSGSTDTQYF. The CDR3 DNA is TGTGCCAGCAGCTTAGGGACTAGCGGTAGCACAGATACGCAGTATTTT.

The chain recombines TRBV4-1 with TRBJ1-1; 9 nucleotides align to TRBD1. V gave up 2 bases and J gave up 7 bases; unmatched junction bases: 5. Germline CDR1 reads MGHRA; CDR2 reads YSYEKL. This CDR3 is 14 amino acids long. The CDR3 spells CASSQTGGEGEAFF. In DNA, the CDR3 is TGCGCCAGCAGCCAAACAGGGGGCGAAGGTGAAGCTTTCTTT.

The rearrangement uses TRBV24-1 and TRBJ2-5; D might be TRBD2 (5 bases). Germline CDR1 KGHDR, CDR2 SFDVKD. Between the trimmed V and J ends, which lost 3 bases and 5 bases, there was a span of 9 bases. This CDR3 comprises 13 residues. The CDR3 here is CATSDPGDETQYF. CDR3 nucleotides: TGTGCCACCAGTGATCCCGGGGATGAGACCCAGTACTTC.

The V gene is TRBV7-3, the J gene TRBJ2-2, with 8 bases lining up with TRBD1. The junction had 7 bases not matched to a gene; V was cut back by 2 bases and J by 2 bases. This CDR3 region has 17 residues. Germline lookup yields CDR1 SGHTA and CDR2 FQGTGA. The CDR3 protein is CASSLVTGTGNTGELFF. For the CDR3, the DNA is TGTGCCAGCAGCTTAGTAACCGGGACAGGTAACACCGGGGAGCTGTTTTTT.

The CDR3 region is CASSSGLYEAFF. In nucleotides, the CDR3 is TGTGCCAGCAGTTCAGGACTGTATGAAGCTTTCTTT. The V gene is TRBV27, the J gene TRBJ1-1, with D hard to call. Between the trimmed V and J ends, which lost 4 bases and 7 bases, there was a span of 10 bases. The germline CDR1 and CDR2 sequences are MNHEY and SMNVEV (reference sequence). The CDR3 contains 12 residues.

This clone was observed once. The chain employs TRBV7-2 and TRBJ2-7, with a possible D match to TRBD1 (6 bases). Between the trimmed V and J ends, which lost 4 bases and 2 bases, there was a span of 9 bases. Germline lookup yields CDR1 SGHTA and CDR2 FQGNSA. The CDR3 covers 13 residues. The CDR3 DNA follows: TGTGCCAGCAGCTCCCCAGGGGCCTACGAGCAGTACTTC. It codes for CASSSPGAYEQYF.

The J gene is TRBJ2-3, the V gene TRBV7-9, with D perhaps TRBD1 (5 bases). The V end lost 5 bases, the J end lost 4 bases, and 7 bases lay between the germline ends. Germline V CDR1 and CDR2: SEHNR, FQNEAQ (reference sequence). The CDR3 is made up of 12 amino acids. CDR3 DNA sequence: TGTGCCAGCAGCCCAGGGTCAGATACGCAGTATTTT. Amino acids: CASSPGSDTQYF. The full variable domain, with the rest looked up from reference TRBV7-9 and TRBJ2-3, is DTGVSQNPRHKITKRGQNVTFRCDPISEHNRLYWYRQTLGQGPEFLTYFQNEAQLEKSRLLSDRFSAERPKGSFSTLEIQRTEQGDSAMYLCASSPGSDTQYFGPGTRLTVL.

This clone came up once. The chain links TRBV28 to TRBJ2-3; perhaps TRBD2 as D (6 bases). V was cut by 1 base and J by 0 bases, with 11 bases left in between. The CDR3 spans 16 residues. Germline V gives CDR1 MDHEN, CDR2 SYDVKM. This chain's CDR3 is CASSLSSGTSTDTQYF. The CDR3 DNA follows: TGTGCCAGCAGTTTATCTTCGGGGACTAGCACAGATACGCAGTATTTT.

The V gene is TRBV7-2, the J gene TRBJ2-5; 9 nucleotides match TRBD2. V trimming: 4 bases; J trimming: 4 bases; junction bases outside the gene matches: 10. Germline CDR1 and CDR2: SGHTA and FQGNSA. The CDR3 is 16 residues long. The CDR3 DNA sequence: TGTGCCAGCAGCTCACACCCCCCAGCGGGGGGAGAGACCCAGTACTTC. Its protein product is CASSSHPPAGGETQYF.

This chain connects TRBV28 to TRBJ2-1, with 15 bases lining up with TRBD2. This CDR3 is 17 amino acids long. With V trimmed by 3 bases and J by 5 bases, 5 bases remained unmatched. Germline lookup yields CDR1 MDHEN and CDR2 SYDVKM. Written as DNA, the CDR3 is TGTGCCAGCAGTTTTTGGACTAGCGGGGGGGCACACAATGAGCAGTTCTTC. Amino acids: CASSFWTSGGAHNEQFF.

V and J are TRBV30 and TRBJ1-4, with D possibly TRBD1 on 6 matching bases. V gave up 5 bases and J gave up 4 bases, with 11 bases separating them. CDR1 and CDR2 from the germline V gene are GTSNPN and SVGIG (reference sequence). This CDR3 is built from 13 residues. CDR3 coding DNA: TGTGCCTGGGCGAGGGGGTTTAATGAAAAACTGTTTTTT. Encoded protein: CAWARGFNEKLFF.

The chain employs TRBV6-5 and TRBJ2-7, with 7 positions matching TRBD1. CDR1 MNHEY and CDR2 SVGAGI come from the germline V gene. V shed 7 bases, J shed 3 bases, and the junction held 6 bases outside the gene matches. This CDR3 region has 13 residues. The CDR3 spells CASKTGQLYEQYF. CDR3 DNA sequence: TGTGCCAGCAAGACGGGACAGCTCTACGAGCAGTACTTC.

This chain uses TRBV10-3 with TRBJ1-1; 10 positions agree with TRBD1. The V gene's germline CDR1 is ENHRY and CDR2 SYGVKD. The V and J ends lost 6 bases and 6 bases, in that order; junction bases with no gene match: 7. The CDR3 consists of 14 residues. CDR3 amino acids: CAIRTDRGEPEAFF. For the CDR3, the DNA is TGTGCCATCAGAACGGACAGGGGGGAACCTGAAGCTTTCTTT.

The chain has TRBV12-3 or TRBV12-4 and TRBJ2-1; a weak D match, TRBD2 (5 bases). The CDR3 covers 13 residues. V lost 5 bases and J 10 bases, leaving 15 bases between the germline ends. CDR3 region: CASSLGVVVEQFF. For the CDR3, the DNA is TGTGCCAGCAGTCTCGGGGTAGTGGTCGAGCAGTTCTTC.

The V gene is TRBV24-1, the J gene TRBJ2-2, with D possibly matching TRBD1 (6 bases). The CDR3 contains 13 residues. Trimming left V 9 bases short and J 2 bases short, with 9 bases between. Germline V gene lookup returns CDR1 KGHDR and CDR2 SFDVKD. The CDR3 region is CATQGFNTGELFF. CDR3 nucleotide sequence: TGTGCCACCCAGGGGTTTAACACCGGGGAGCTGTTTTTT.

This clone was found a few times. CDR3: CASSLAAAGGVYNEQFF. CDR3 coding DNA: TGTGCCAGCAGCTTGGCCGCAGCGGGAGGCGTCTACAATGAGCAGTTCTTC. The chain recombines TRBV5-6 with TRBJ2-1; 9 bases agree with TRBD2. The CDR3 length is 17 residues. Germline V lookup: CDR1 SGHDT, CDR2 YYEEEE. V lost 0 bases to trimming and J lost 3 bases; unmatched junction nucleotides: 7.

The chain combines TRBV6-5 with TRBJ1-5; a weak D match, TRBD1 (5 bases). This CDR3 comprises 14 residues. CDR1 is MNHEY and CDR2 is SVGAGI in the germline V gene. The V end was cut by 7 bases, the J end by 4 bases, with 14 bases between. CDR3 protein: CASIPFRDNQPQHF. CDR3 nucleotides: TGTGCCAGCATACCGTTCAGGGATAATCAGCCCCAGCATTTT.

This chain connects TRBV2 to TRBJ2-5; D possibly corresponds to TRBD1 (6 bases). Germline-derived CDR1 and CDR2 are SNHLY and FYNNEI. The CDR3 extends over 13 amino acids. V was trimmed by 6 bases and J by 5 bases, leaving 13 bases between them. The CDR3 bases are TGTGCCAGCAGAAAACAGGGAAACGAGACCCAGTACTTC. Protein product: CASRKQGNETQYF.